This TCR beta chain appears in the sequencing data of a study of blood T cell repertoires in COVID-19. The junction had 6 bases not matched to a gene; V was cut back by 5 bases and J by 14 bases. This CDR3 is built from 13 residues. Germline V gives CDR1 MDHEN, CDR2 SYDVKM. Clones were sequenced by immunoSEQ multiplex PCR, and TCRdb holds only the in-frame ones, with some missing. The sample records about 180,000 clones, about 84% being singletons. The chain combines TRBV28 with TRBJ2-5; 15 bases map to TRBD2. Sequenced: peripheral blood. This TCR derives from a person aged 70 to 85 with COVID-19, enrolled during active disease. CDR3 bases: TGTGCCAGCAGTGGACTAGCGGGGGGGCTCAAATACTTC. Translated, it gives CASSGLAGGLKYF.